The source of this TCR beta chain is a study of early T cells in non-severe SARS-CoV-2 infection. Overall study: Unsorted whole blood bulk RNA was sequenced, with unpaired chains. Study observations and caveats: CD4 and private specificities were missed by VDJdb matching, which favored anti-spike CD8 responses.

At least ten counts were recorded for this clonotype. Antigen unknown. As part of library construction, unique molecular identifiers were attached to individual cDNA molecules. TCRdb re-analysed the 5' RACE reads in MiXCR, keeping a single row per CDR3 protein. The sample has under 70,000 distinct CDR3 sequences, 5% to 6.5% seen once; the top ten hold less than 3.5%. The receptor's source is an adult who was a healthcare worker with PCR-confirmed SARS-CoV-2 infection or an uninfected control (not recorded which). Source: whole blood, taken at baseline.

CDR3 loop: CASSLDRDHEQYF. In DNA form, the CDR3 reads TGTGCCAGCAGCTTAGACCGGGACCACGAGCAGTACTTC. The V gene is TRBV7-2, the J gene TRBJ2-7; D is tentatively TRBD1 or TRBD2 (5 bases each). The V end was cut by 1 base, the J end by 5 bases, with 9 bases between. Per the germline V gene, CDR1 is SGHTA and CDR2 is FQGNSA. The CDR3 totals 13 residues.